The present T cell receptor beta chain was sequenced within a study of cytomegalovirus exposure and HLA in healthy donors. There are 14 residues in the CDR3. V was pared by 4 bases and J by 2 bases, with 12 bases between. The germline V gene has CDR1 SGHDT and CDR2 YYEEEE. Study-level points and caveats: Prediction of most subjects' HLA-A and HLA-B alleles by TCR beta sequences was reportedly accurate. V segments that were indistinguishable, TRBV6-2 and TRBV6-3 among them, were omitted from analysis. In vitro testing confirmed a few CMV-associated chains as specific for CMV antigens. Most TCR sequences were seen very rarely across donors, but some public TCRs occurred in many.

As to this clone: As yet, its antigen is unknown.

The PCR employed 60 Vbeta primers together with 13 Jbeta primers. Clones were read by immunoSEQ multiplex PCR, and TCRdb kept only the in-frame ones, dropping some. This sample's table has under 200,000 clones. Source material: PBMCs. The chain combines TRBV5-6 with TRBJ1-1, with D uncertain. The clonotype was recovered from a woman aged 18 to 35 in good health and CMV-seropositive. The CDR3 nucleotides read TGTGCCAGCAGCGGACTCGGGAGCAACACTGAAGCTTTCTTT. It translates to CASSGLGSNTEAFF.